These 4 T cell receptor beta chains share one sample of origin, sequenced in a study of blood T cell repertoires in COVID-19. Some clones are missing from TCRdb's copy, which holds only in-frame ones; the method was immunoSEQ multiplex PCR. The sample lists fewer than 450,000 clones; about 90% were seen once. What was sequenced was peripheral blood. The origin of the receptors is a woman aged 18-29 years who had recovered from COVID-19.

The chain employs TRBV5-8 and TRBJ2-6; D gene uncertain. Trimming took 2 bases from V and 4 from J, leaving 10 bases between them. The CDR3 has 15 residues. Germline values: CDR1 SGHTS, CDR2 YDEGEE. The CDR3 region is CASSFPGFGANVLTF. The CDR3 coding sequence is TGTGCCAGCAGCTTCCCAGGCTTCGGGGCCAACGTCCTGACTTTC.

CDR3 region: CSASRRGATDTQYF. The CDR3 DNA sequence: TGCAGTGCTAGTCGCCGGGGAGCCACAGATACGCAGTATTTT. The chain employs TRBV20-1 and TRBJ2-3; D might be TRBD2 (5 bases). Germline CDR1 DFQATT, CDR2 SNEGSKA (reference sequence). V lost 3 bases, J lost 2 bases, and 12 bases lay in between. This CDR3 has 14 amino acids.

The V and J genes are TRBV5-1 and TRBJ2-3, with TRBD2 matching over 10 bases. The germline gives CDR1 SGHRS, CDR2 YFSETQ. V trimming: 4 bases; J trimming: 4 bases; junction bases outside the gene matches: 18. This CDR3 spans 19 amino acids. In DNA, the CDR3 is TGCGCCAGCAGCGTGAAGAGAGCGGGAGGGCCAGTTTATTCAGATACGCAGTATTTT. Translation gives CASSVKRAGGPVYSDTQYF.

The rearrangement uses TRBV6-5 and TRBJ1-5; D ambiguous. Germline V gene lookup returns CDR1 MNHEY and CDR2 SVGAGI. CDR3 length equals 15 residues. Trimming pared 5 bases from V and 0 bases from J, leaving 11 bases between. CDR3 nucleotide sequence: TGTGCCAGCAGTCCTCACGGGGATAGCAATCAGCCCCAGCATTTT. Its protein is CASSPHGDSNQPQHF.